Listed here are 13 T cell receptor beta chains from one sample, sequenced in a study of OX40 agonist ivuxolimab in advanced cancers. The method was immunoSEQ multiplex PCR; TCRdb's version includes in-frame clones alone and lacks a portion of them. In the table there are more than 55,000 clones, approximately 90% of which are singletons. The specimen was CD4+ or CD8+ T cells sorted from blood, collected in a trial of the OX40 agonist ivuxolimab. The receptors derive from an adult with an advanced solid tumor such as melanoma, head and neck, liver or kidney cancer.

This clone was detected only a few times. The chain combines TRBV14 with TRBJ1-6, with D unclear. Germline CDR1 SGHDN, CDR2 FVKESK. The CDR3 extends over 13 amino acids. Trimming removed 4 bases from V and 9 bases from J, with 10 bases in between. CDR3 region: CASSPFRGSPLHF. In DNA form, the CDR3 reads TGTGCCAGCAGCCCCTTCCGGGGTTCACCCCTCCACTTT.

Details on this clone: The junction departs from the called germline gene at one end, perhaps through a read error. The sample contains more than one DNA sequence encoding this CDR3. This rearrangement joins TRBV9 to TRBJ2-3; 9 bases agree with TRBD2. Germline V gives CDR1 SGDLS, CDR2 YYNGEE. This CDR3 has 16 amino acids. CDR3 region: CASSEGLAQSTDTQYF. DNA of the CDR3: TGTGCCAGCAGCGAGGGACTAGCTCAGAGCACGGATACGCAGTATTTT.

The CDR3 is CASSIGQGPSTLHF. CDR3 nucleotide sequence: TGTGCCAGTAGTATCGGACAGGGCCCCAGCACCCTCCACTTT. J is TRBJ1-6 and V is TRBV19, with 8 nucleotides matching TRBD1. This CDR3 has 14 residues. Germline V gene sequence: CDR1 LNHDA, CDR2 SQIVND (reference sequence). Germline trimming cut 3 bases from V and 14 bases from J; bases unmatched to any gene: 9.

The chain links TRBV18 to TRBJ1-2, with D perhaps TRBD1 (5 bases). The V gene's germline CDR1 is KGHSH and CDR2 LQKENI. The V end was cut by 5 bases, the J end by 0 bases, with 10 bases between. The CDR3 spans 14 residues. In DNA, the CDR3 is TGTGCCAGCTCAAGACAGATAGCTAACTATGGCTACACCTTC. Translation gives CASSRQIANYGYTF.

The chain recombines TRBV7-3 with TRBJ2-1, with a weak D call TRBD1 (6 bases). Germline V lookup: CDR1 SGHTA, CDR2 FQGTGA. V lost 3 bases to trimming and J lost 7 bases, with 10 bases between them. The CDR3 consists of 13 residues. CDR3 nucleotides: TGTGCCAGCAGCTTCCTACAGGGTAATGAGCAGTTCTTC. It codes for CASSFLQGNEQFF.

The rearrangement joins TRBV5-1 to TRBJ2-5, with 7 bases lining up with TRBD1. This CDR3 is built from 14 residues. V lost 4 bases, J lost 2 bases, and 5 bases stayed unmatched. The germline gives CDR1 SGHRS, CDR2 YFSETQ. The DNA for the CDR3 is TGCGCCAGCAGCCTAAGCAGGGGGCAAGAGACCCAGTACTTC. This codes for CASSLSRGQETQYF.

The J gene is TRBJ1-1, the V gene TRBV6-1, with TRBD1 identical over 7 bases. With 8 bases clipped from V and 6 bases from J, the junction kept 15 bases outside the gene matches. Germline V lookup: CDR1 MNHNS, CDR2 SASEGT. This CDR3 has 15 amino acids. CDR3 amino acids: CASGRSGLGQPEAFF. CDR3 sequence (DNA): TGTGCCAGCGGCAGGTCGGGTTTGGGACAGCCTGAAGCTTTCTTT.

In DNA form, the CDR3 reads TGTGCCAGCTCACAACTACAGGATCTGACGGATGGCTACACCTTC. Its protein product is CASSQLQDLTDGYTF. The rearrangement joins TRBV18 to TRBJ1-2; D perhaps matches TRBD1 (5 bases). The CDR3 consists of 15 residues. The V end lost 4 bases, the J end lost 6 bases, and 18 bases lay between the germline ends. Germline V gene lookup returns CDR1 KGHSH and CDR2 LQKENI.

This clone was seen just once. The J gene is TRBJ1-5, the V gene TRBV15, with a tentative D call TRBD1 (6 bases). The CDR3 loop spans 17 amino acids. CDR1 and CDR2 from the germline V gene are LNHNV and YYDKDF (reference sequence). Trimming cost V 4 bases and J 7 bases, with 23 bases left between them. CDR3 coding DNA: TGTGCCACCAGCACCTACGAGGGGGGCAGGGTCGGACAGCCCCAGCATTTT. This codes for CATSTYEGGRVGQPQHF.

This clone was counted a few times. This sample includes further DNA sequences coding for the same CDR3. This chain links TRBV6-6 with TRBJ2-5; unclear D gene. This CDR3 is built from 12 residues. Germline CDR1 is MNHNY and CDR2 is SVGAGI (reference sequence). With 0 bases removed from V and 5 bases from J, the gap between germline ends came to 4 bases. The CDR3 DNA follows: TGTGCCAGCAGTTACTCGAGGGAGACCCAGTACTTC. Its protein is CASSYSRETQYF.

The chain carries TRBV11-2 and TRBJ2-7; the D gene could be TRBD1 or TRBD2 (5 bases each). The V end was cut by 5 bases, the J end by 5 bases, with 13 bases between. Germline values: CDR1 SGHAT, CDR2 FQNNGV. CDR3 size: 13 residues. The CDR3 bases are TGTGCCAGCAGCGGGACCCCTGGGGACGAGCAGTACTTC. As protein: CASSGTPGDEQYF.

This clone occurred once. The chain recombines TRBV7-9 with TRBJ2-7; D unresolved. The V end lost 5 bases, the J end lost 0 bases, and 11 bases lay between the germline ends. This CDR3 contains 14 residues. Per the germline V gene, CDR1 is SEHNR and CDR2 is FQNEAQ (reference sequence). CDR3 sequence (DNA): TGTGCCAGCAGCCTCATTGGAAGCTCCTACGAGCAGTACTTC. It translates to CASSLIGSSYEQYF. Full variable domain (rest looked up from reference TRBV7-9 and TRBJ2-7): DTGVSQNPRHKITKRGQNVTFRCDPISEHNRLYWYRQTLGQGPEFLTYFQNEAQLEKSRLLSDRFSAERPKGSFSTLEIQRTEQGDSAMYLCASSLIGSSYEQYFGPGTRLTVT.

The chain links TRBV28 to TRBJ2-7; possibly TRBD1 for D (5 bases). Trimming removed 6 bases from V and 4 bases from J, with 16 bases in between. The CDR3 is 14 residues long. Germline V lookup: CDR1 MDHEN, CDR2 SYDVKM. The CDR3 DNA reads TGTGCCAGCAGCCTACCTTTTAGGGGTTACGAGCAGTACTTC. It yields the protein CASSLPFRGYEQYF.